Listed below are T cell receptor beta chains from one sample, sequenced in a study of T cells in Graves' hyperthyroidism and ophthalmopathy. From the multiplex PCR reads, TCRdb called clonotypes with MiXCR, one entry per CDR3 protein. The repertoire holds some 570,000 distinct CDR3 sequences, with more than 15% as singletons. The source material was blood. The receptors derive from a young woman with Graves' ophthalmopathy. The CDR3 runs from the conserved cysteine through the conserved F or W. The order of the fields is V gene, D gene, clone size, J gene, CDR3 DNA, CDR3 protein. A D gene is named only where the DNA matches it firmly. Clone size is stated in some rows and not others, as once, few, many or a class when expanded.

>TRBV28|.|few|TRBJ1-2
TGTGCCAGCAGTTTCGGGGGTGGGGATGGCTACACCTTC
CASSFGGGDGYTF
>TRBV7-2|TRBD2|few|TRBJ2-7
TGTGCCAGCAGCTCCGTTAGCGGGACTAGCGGGGCCTACGAGCAGTACTTC
CASSSVSGTSGAYEQYF
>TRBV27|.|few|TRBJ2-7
TGTGCCAGCAGTTCAGGGTCTCGGCAGTACTTC
CASSSGSRQYF
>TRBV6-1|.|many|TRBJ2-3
TGTGCCAGCAGTGAGAGCGGTTGGGGCACAGATACGCAGTATTTT
CASSESGWGTDTQYF
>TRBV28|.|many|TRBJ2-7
TGTGCCAGCAGTTCCAACTACGAGCAGTACTTC
CASSSNYEQYF
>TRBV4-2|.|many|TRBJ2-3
TGTGCCAGCAGCCAAGAAAGCGGGAGCACAGATACGCAGTATTTT
CASSQESGSTDTQYF
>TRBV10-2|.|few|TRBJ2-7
TGCGCCAGCAGTGAGTCCCGGTCGGGCTACGAGCAGTACTTC
CASSESRSGYEQYF
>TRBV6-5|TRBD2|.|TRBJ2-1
TGTGCCAGCAGTTACTCTAGGACTAGCGGGAGGGCCAATGAGCAGTTCTTC
CASSYSRTSGRANEQFF
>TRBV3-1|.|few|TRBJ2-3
TGTGCCAGCAGCCCTACCCGTAGCACAGATACGCAGTATTTT
CASSPTRSTDTQYF
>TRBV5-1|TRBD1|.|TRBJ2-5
TGCGCCAGCAGTTCAGTAGGGACAGAACAAGAGACCCAGTACTTC
CASSSVGTEQETQYF
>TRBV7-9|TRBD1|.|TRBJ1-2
TGTGCCAGCAGCCAGACAGGGCCCAACTATGGCTACACCTTC
CASSQTGPNYGYTF
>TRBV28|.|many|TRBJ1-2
TGTGCCAGCAGTTTATTCGGGGGGGGGTCTTTTTATGGCTACACCTTC
CASSLFGGGSFYGYTF
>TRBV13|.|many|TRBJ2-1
TGTGCCAGCAAAGAAGGGGAAGGGGGTGAGCAGTTCTTC
CASKEGEGGEQFF
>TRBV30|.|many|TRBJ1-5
TGTGCCTCGAGGGACCTCCCTAATCAGCCCCAGCATTTT
CASRDLPNQPQHF
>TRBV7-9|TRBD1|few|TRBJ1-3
TGTGCCAGCAGTTTTTCTAGGGTAGGGACAGCAAAATCCTCCTCTGGAAACACCATATATTTT
CASSFSRVGTAKSSSGNTIYF
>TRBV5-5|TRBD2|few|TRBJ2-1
TGTGCCAGCAGCTTACCGGGACTAGGGTACAATGAGCAGTTCTTC
CASSLPGLGYNEQFF